The sequence of this T cell receptor beta chain was determined in a study of blood T cell repertoires in COVID-19. Study at large: Spain, Italy and the United States supplied samples that represented acute and convalescent COVID-19. T cells, B-cell-depleted T cells, or PBMCs supplied cDNA or gDNA.

V was trimmed by 0 bases and J by 5 bases, leaving 18 bases between them. Germline V gene data show CDR1 as SGDLS and CDR2 as YYNGEE. This CDR3 comprises 17 residues. Those enrolled in Seattle joined during active infection and were followed longitudinally afterward. Data came from immunoSEQ multiplex PCR; TCRdb stores just in-frame clones and leaves some out. In the table there are approximately 200,000 clones, more than 80% of which are singletons. This clonotype was sampled from a man aged 25 to 40 with COVID-19, enrolled during active disease. Input material: peripheral blood. The genes are TRBV9 and TRBJ2-1; possible D gene TRBD2, 5 bases. CDR3 DNA: TGTGCCAGCAGCGTAGACTCCTCGGCCCGGGGTCACAATGAGCAGTTCTTC. This codes for CASSVDSSARGHNEQFF.